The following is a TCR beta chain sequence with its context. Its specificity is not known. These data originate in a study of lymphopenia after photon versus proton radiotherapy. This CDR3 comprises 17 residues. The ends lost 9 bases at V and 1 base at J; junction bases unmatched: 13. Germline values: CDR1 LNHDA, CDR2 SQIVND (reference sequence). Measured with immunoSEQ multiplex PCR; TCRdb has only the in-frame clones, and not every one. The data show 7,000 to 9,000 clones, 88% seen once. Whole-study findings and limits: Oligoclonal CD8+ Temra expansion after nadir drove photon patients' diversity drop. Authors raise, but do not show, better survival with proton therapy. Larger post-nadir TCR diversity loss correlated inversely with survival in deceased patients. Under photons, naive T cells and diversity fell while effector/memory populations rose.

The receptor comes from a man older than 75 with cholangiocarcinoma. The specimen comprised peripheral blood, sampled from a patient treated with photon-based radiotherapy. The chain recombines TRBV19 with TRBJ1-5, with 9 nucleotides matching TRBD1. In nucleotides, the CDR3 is TGTGCCAGCTCGACCACCACAGGGGGCAGGAGCAATCAGCCCCAGCATTTT. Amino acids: CASSTTTGGRSNQPQHF.